This TCR beta chain was sequenced in a study of response to subunit inactivated influenza vaccine. Trimming stripped 6 bases from V and 2 bases from J, with 12 bases between. The CDR3 length is 14 residues. Germline-derived CDR1 and CDR2 are LNHDA and SQIVND (reference sequence). General study results and limits: Authors suggested few new T cells are recruited by each seasonal influenza vaccination.

TCRdb re-analysed the RT-PCR reads in MiXCR, keeping a single row per CDR3 protein. The table records 450,000 to 600,000 distinct CDR3 sequences, 7.5% to 8.5% of them present only once. This clonotype was found a few times. Its antigen is unidentified. This TCR derives from a man aged 50 to 69 who received an inactivated influenza vaccine. This sample comprised PBMCs from blood, obtained about 23 months after vaccination. The gene calls are TRBV19 and TRBJ2-3, with D possibly called TRBD1 or TRBD2 (6 bases each). CDR3 region: CASSWGDNTDTQYF. Written as DNA, the CDR3 is TGTGCCAGTAGCTGGGGGGACAACACAGATACGCAGTATTTT. Drawing the rest from reference TRBV19 and TRBJ2-3, the complete variable domain is DGGITQSPKYLFRKEGQNVTLSCEQNLNHDAMYWYRQDPGQGLRLIYYSQIVNDFQKGDIAEGYSVSREKKESFPLTVTSAQKNPTAFYLCASSWGDNTDTQYFGPGTRLTVL.